Below, 3 T cell receptor beta chains from the same sample are listed, as sequenced in a study of T cells in tuberculosis. Thawed, overnight-rested PBMC were stained with GMM-loaded CD1B tetramer, viability dye and anti-CD3, then sorted. C32 glucose monomycolate from Rhodococcus equi was loaded onto the CD1B tetramers. TCRdb's table, derived via immunoSEQ multiplex PCR, lists solely in-frame clones and lacks some. The sample lists about 59,000 clones; 65% to 90% were seen once. The sequenced material came from CD1b-GMM tetramer-negative cells sorted from PBMCs. The receptor set was obtained from an adult woman with latent tuberculosis.

V usage is TRBV6-5 and J usage is TRBJ1-3; maybe TRBD1 (6 bases). V was clipped by 4 bases and J by 2 bases, with 15 bases between them. Germline CDR1 MNHEY, CDR2 SVGAGI. The CDR3 is 16 amino acids. CDR3 in amino acids: CASSLKTGATGNTIYF. CDR3 in DNA: TGTGCCAGCAGTTTAAAGACAGGCGCGACTGGAAACACCATATATTTT.

The chain combines TRBV30 with TRBJ1-5; possible D gene TRBD1, 6 bases. The CDR3 covers 13 residues. Germline CDR1 is GTSNPN and CDR2 is SVGIG (reference sequence). V was shortened by 4 bases and J by 3 bases, with 10 bases between the two germline ends. CDR3 nucleotides: TGTGCCTGGACAGGGGCCTACAATCAGCCCCAGCATTTT. Translating gives CAWTGAYNQPQHF.

The chain joins TRBV19 to TRBJ2-7, with TRBD1 identical over 8 bases. Germline CDR1 is LNHDA and CDR2 is SQIVND (reference sequence). CDR3 length equals 16 residues. V lost 1 base, J lost 1 base, and 6 bases stayed unmatched. In DNA, the CDR3 is TGTGCCAGTAGTATAGGCCCGGGACAGGAGTCCTACGAGCAGTACTTC. Residues: CASSIGPGQESYEQYF.